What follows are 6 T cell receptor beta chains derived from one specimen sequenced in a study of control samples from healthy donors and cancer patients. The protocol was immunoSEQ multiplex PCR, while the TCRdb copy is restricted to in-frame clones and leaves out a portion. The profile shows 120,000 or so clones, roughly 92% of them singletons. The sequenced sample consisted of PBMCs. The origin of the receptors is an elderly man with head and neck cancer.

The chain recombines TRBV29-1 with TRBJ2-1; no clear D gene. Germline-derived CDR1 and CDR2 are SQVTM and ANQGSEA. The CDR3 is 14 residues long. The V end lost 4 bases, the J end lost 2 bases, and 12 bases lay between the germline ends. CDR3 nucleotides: TGCAGCGTTGGATCTGGGAACACCTACAATGAGCAGTTCTTC. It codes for CSVGSGNTYNEQFF.

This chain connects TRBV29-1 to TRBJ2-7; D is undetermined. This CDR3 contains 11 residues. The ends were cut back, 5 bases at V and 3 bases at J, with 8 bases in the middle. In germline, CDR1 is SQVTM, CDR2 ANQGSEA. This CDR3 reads CSVSRDYEQYF. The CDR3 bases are TGCAGCGTTAGTAGGGACTACGAGCAGTACTTC.

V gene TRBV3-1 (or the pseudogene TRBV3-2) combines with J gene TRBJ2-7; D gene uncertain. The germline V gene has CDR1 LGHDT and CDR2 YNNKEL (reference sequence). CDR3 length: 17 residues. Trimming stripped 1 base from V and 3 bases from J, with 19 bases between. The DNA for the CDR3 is TGTGCCAGCAGCCAAGTTCCGAATGAACAGAGGATCTACGAGCAGTACTTC. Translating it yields CASSQVPNEQRIYEQYF.

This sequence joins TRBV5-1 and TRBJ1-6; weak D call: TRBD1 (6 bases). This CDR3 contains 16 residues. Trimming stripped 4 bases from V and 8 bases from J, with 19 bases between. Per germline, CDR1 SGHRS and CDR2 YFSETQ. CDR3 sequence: CASSLGGRPSDSPLHF. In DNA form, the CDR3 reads TGCGCCAGCAGCCTCGGGGGCAGGCCATCGGATTCACCCCTCCACTTT.

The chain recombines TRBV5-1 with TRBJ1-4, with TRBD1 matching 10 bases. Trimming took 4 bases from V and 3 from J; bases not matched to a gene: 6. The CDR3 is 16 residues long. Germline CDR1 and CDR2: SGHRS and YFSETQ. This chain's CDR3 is CASSRAGTGANEKLFF. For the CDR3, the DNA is TGCGCCAGCAGCCGAGCCGGGACAGGGGCTAATGAAAAACTGTTTTTT.

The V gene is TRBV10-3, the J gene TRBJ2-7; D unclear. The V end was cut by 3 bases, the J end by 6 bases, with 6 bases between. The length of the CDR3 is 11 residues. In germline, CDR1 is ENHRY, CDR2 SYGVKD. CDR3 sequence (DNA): TGTGCCATCAGTGAAATGTTCGAGCAGTACTTC. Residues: CAISEMFEQYF.